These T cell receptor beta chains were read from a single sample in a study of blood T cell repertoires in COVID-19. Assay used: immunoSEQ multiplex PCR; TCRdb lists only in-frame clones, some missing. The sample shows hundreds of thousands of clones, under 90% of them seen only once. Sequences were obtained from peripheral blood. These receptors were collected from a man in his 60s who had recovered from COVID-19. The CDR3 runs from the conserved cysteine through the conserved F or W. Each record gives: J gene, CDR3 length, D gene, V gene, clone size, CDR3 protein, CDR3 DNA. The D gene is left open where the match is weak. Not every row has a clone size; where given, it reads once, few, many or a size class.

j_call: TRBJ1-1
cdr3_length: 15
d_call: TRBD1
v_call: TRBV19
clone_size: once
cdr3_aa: CASSNPGQLNTEAFF
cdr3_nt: TGTGCCAGTAGTAATCCGGGACAGCTGAACACTGAAGCTTTCTTT

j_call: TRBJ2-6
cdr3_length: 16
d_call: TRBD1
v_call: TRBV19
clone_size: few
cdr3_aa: CASSTTRGLGANVLTF
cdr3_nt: TGTGCCAGTAGTACCACCAGGGGGCTCGGGGCCAACGTCCTGACTTTC

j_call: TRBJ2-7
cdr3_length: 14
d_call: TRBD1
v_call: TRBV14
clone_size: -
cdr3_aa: CASSPDRARYEQYF
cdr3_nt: TGTGCCAGCAGCCCGGACAGGGCTCGGTACGAGCAGTACTTC

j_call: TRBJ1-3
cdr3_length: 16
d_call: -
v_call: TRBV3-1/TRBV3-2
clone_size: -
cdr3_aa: CASSHTRGLTGNTIYF
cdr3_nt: TGTGCCAGCAGCCACACACGAGGTCTAACGGGAAACACCATATATTTT

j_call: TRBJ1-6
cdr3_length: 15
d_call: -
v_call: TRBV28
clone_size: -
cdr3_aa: CASSLTDGNNSPLHF
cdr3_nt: TGTGCCAGCAGTTTAACAGACGGGAATAATTCACCCCTCCACTTT

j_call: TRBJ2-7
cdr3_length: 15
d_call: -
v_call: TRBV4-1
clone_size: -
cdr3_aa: CASSQDPTGTLAQYF
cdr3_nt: TGCGCCAGCAGCCAAGACCCGACCGGGACACTGGCCCAGTACTTC

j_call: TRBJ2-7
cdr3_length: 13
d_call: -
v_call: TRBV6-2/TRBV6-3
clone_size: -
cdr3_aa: CASSLVLLYEQYF
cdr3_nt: TGTGCCAGCAGTCTCGTCTTATTATACGAGCAGTACTTC

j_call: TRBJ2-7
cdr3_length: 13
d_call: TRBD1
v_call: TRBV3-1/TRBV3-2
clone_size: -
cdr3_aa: CASSRQGFYEQYF
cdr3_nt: TGTGCCAGCAGCCGACAGGGGTTTTACGAGCAGTACTTC

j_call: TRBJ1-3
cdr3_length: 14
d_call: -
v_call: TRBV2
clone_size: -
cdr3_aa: CASSLENSGNTIYF
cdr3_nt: TGTGCCAGCAGTCTAGAGAACTCTGGAAACACCATATATTTT

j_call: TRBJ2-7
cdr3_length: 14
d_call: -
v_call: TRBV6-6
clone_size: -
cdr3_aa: CASSYSMGSYEQYF
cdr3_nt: TGTGCCAGCAGTTACTCGATGGGGAGCTACGAGCAGTACTTC

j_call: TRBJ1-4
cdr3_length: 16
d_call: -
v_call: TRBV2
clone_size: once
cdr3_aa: CASSEAGANSNEKLFF
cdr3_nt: TGTGCCAGCAGTGAAGCGGGGGCTAACAGCAATGAAAAACTGTTTTTT

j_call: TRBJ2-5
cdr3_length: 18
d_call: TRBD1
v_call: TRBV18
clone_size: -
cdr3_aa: CASSPPDRGAPYQETQYF
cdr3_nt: TGTGCCAGCTCACCACCGGACAGGGGTGCGCCCTACCAAGAGACCCAGTACTTC

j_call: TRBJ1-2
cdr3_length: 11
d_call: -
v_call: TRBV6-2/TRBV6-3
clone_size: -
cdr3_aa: CASSYGRTLTF
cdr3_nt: TGTGCCAGCAGTTACGGGCGAACACTCACCTTC

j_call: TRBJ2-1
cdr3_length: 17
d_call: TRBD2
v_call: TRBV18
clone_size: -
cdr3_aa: CASSVTSGGSSYNEQFF
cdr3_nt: TGTGCCAGCTCAGTGACTAGCGGGGGGAGCTCCTACAATGAGCAGTTCTTC

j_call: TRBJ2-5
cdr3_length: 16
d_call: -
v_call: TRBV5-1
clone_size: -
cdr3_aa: CASSLALIWAQETQYF
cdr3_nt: TGCGCCAGCAGCTTGGCCCTTATCTGGGCGCAAGAGACCCAGTACTTC

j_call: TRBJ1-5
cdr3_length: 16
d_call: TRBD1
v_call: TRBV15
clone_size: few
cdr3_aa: CATSRYGTGLNQPQHF
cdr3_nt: TGTGCCACCAGCAGATACGGGACAGGGCTAAATCAGCCCCAGCATTTT

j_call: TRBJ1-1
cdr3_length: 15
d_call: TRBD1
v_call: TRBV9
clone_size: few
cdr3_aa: CASSVQGAESTEAFF
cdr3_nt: TGTGCCAGCAGCGTTCAGGGGGCGGAAAGCACTGAAGCTTTCTTT

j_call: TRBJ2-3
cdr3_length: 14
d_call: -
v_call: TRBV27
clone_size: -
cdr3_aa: CASSPPGVTDTQYF
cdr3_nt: TGTGCCAGCAGTCCCCCAGGGGTCACAGATACGCAGTATTTT

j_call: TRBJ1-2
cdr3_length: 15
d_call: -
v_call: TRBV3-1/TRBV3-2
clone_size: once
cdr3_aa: CASSQEWRGLYGYTF
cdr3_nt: TGTGCCAGCAGCCAAGAATGGCGGGGGCTCTATGGCTACACCTTC

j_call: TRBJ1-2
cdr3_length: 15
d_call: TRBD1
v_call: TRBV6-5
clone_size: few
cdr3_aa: CASSTTGVEANGYTF
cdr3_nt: TGTGCCAGCAGTACTACAGGGGTCGAGGCGAATGGCTACACCTTC

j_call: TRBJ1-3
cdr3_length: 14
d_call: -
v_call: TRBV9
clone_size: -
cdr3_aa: CASSPQVGGNTIYF
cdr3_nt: TGTGCCAGCAGCCCACAGGTCGGAGGAAACACCATATATTTT

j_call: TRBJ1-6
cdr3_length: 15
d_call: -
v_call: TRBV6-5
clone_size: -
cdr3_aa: CASSPTETRNSPLHF
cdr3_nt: TGTGCCAGCAGCCCGACAGAAACCCGTAATTCACCCCTCCACTTT

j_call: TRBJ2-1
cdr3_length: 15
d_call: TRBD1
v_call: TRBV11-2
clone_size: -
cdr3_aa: CASSFRDRGLNEQFF
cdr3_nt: TGTGCCAGCAGCTTTAGGGACAGGGGCTTAAATGAGCAGTTCTTC

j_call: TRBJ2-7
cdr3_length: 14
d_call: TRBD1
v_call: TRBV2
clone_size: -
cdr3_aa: CASSKGQGRYEQYF
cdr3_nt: TGTGCCAGCAGTAAAGGACAGGGGCGCTACGAGCAGTACTTC

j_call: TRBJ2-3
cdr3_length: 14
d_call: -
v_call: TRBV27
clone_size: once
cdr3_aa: CATRRGGAPDTQYF
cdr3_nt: TGTGCCACCCGCCGAGGCGGGGCCCCAGATACGCAGTATTTT

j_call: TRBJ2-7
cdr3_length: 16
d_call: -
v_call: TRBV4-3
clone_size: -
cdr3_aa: CASSQDLTDQTYEQYF
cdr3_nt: TGCGCCAGCAGCCAAGATTTGACAGACCAGACCTACGAGCAGTACTTC

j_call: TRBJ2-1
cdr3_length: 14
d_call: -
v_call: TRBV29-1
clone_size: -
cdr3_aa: CSVRGREEYNEQFF
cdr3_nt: TGCAGCGTCCGCGGCAGGGAGGAGTACAATGAGCAGTTCTTC

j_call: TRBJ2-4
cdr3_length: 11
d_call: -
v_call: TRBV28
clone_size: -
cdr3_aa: CATSLSDIQYF
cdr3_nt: TGTGCCACCTCCCTCTCGGACATTCAGTACTTC

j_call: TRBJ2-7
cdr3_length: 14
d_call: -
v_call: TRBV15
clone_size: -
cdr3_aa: CATSRDGRAYEQYF
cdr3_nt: TGTGCCACCAGCAGAGATGGCAGGGCCTACGAGCAGTACTTC

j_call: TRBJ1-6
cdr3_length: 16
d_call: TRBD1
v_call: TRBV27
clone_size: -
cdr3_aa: CASSPHLGGNNSPLHF
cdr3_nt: TGTGCCAGCAGCCCTCATTTAGGGGGCAATAATTCACCCCTCCACTTT

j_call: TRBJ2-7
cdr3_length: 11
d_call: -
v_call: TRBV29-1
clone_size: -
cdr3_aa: CSVSRTDEQYF
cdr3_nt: TGCAGCGTTTCTCGGACAGATGAGCAGTACTTC

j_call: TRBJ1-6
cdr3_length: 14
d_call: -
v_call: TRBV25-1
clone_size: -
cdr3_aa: CASSEGQSNSPLHF
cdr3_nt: TGTGCCAGCAGTGAAGGACAGTCTAATTCACCCCTCCACTTT

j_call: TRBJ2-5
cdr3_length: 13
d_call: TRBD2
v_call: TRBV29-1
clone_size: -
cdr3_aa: CSVPLAGGETQYF
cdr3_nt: TGCAGCGTACCACTAGCGGGTGGCGAGACCCAGTACTTC